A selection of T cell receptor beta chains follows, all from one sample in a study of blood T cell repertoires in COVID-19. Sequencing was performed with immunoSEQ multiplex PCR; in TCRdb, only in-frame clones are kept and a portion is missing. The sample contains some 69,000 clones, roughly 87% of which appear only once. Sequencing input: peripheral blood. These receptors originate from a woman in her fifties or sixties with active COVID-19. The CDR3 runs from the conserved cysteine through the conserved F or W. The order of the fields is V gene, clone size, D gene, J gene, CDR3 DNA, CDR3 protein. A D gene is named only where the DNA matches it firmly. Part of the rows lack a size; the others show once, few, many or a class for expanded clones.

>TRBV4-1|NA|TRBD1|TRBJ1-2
TGCGCCAGCAGCCAAGTCGACGGGACAGCGACCTTAGCTAACTATGGCTACACCTTC
CASSQVDGTATLANYGYTF
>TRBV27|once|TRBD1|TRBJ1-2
TGTGCCAGCAGTTTCAGCAGGGGGCTTAACTATGGCTACACCTTC
CASSFSRGLNYGYTF
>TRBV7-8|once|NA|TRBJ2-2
TGTGCCAGCAGCTTGGGCGGGGACCGGTACACCGGGGAGCTGTTTTTT
CASSLGGDRYTGELFF
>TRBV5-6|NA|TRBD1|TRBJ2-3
TGTGCCAGCAGCTTGTTGTCGGTTACAGGGGGGAGAGATACGCAGTATTTT
CASSLLSVTGGRDTQYF
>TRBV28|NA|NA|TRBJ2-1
TGTGCCAGCAGTTTATTGGTCAGCTCCTACAATGAGCAGTTCTTC
CASSLLVSSYNEQFF
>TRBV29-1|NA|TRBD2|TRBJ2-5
TGCAGCGTGGGGAGACTAGCGGGTTCCCAAGAGACCCAGTACTTC
CSVGRLAGSQETQYF
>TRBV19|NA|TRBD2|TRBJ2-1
TGTGCCAGTAATCCGGGACTAGCGTACAATGAGCAGTTCTTC
CASNPGLAYNEQFF
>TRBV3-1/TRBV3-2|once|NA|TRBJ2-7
TGTGCCAGCAGCCGGGAAAGGGGCTACGAGCAGTACTTC
CASSRERGYEQYF
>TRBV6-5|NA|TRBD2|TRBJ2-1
TGTGCCAGCAGTTGGGGGACTAACATCAAGAGTGAGCAGTTCTTC
CASSWGTNIKSEQFF
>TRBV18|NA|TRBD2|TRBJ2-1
TGTGCCAGCTCACTATGGACTAGCGGAGATTACAATGAGCAGTTCTTC
CASSLWTSGDYNEQFF
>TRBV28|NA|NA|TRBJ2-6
TGTGCCAGCAAGACAGGGACTTCTGGGGCCAACGTCCTGACTTTC
CASKTGTSGANVLTF
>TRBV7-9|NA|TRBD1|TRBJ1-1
TGTGCCAGCAGATATACAGGGGACACTGAAGCTTTCTTT
CASRYTGDTEAFF
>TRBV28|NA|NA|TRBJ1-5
TGTGCCAGCAGCCCGATAGGGGCCGGCAATCAGCCCCAGCATTTT
CASSPIGAGNQPQHF
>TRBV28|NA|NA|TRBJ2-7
TGTGCCAGCAGTTTTGACAGACCCTACGAGCAGTACTTC
CASSFDRPYEQYF
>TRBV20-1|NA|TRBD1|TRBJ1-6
TGCAGTGCTAGAGCTGGGACAGGTCACTTT
CSARAGTGHF
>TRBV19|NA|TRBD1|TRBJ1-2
TGTGCCAGCTTGGGACAGGGCTCAAATAACTATGGCTACACCTTC
CASLGQGSNNYGYTF
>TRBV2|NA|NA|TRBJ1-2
TGTGCCAGCAGTGGAGGGAACGGATTCTATGGCTACACCTTC
CASSGGNGFYGYTF
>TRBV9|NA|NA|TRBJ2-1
TGTGCCAGCAGCGACCAGGGATACAATGAGCAGTTCTTC
CASSDQGYNEQFF
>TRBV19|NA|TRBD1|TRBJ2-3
TGTGCCAGTAGACTTACAGGGGGCCAGGGGCCCTATCGCACAGATACGCAGTATTTT
CASRLTGGQGPYRTDTQYF
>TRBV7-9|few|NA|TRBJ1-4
TGTGCCAGCAGCCCATTGACAGGATCAACTAATGAAAAACTGTTTTTT
CASSPLTGSTNEKLFF
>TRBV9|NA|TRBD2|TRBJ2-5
TGTGCCAGCAGCGTAAGTACTAGCGGGAGTAGACGACAAGAGACCCAGTACTTC
CASSVSTSGSRRQETQYF
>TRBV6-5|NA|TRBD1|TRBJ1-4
TGTGCCAGCAGTCAGACAGGGAGTAATGAAAAACTGTTTTTT
CASSQTGSNEKLFF
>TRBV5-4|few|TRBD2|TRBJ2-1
TGTGCCAGCACGCTAGCGGGAGCCGATGAGCAGTTCTTC
CASTLAGADEQFF
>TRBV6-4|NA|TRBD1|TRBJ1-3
TGTGCCAGCAGGAGAACCCGGGACAGGGCCATCTCTGGAAACACCATATATTTT
CASRRTRDRAISGNTIYF
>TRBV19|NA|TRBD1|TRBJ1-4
TGTGCCAGTAGTATGGGACAGGCAACTAATGAAAAACTGTTTTTT
CASSMGQATNEKLFF
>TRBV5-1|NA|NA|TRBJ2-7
TGCGCCAGCAGCTTGGCCGGCCCGTCGTCTAGGCGGCTCGAGCAGTACTTC
CASSLAGPSSRRLEQYF
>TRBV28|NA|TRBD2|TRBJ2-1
TGTGCCAGCAGTTTAACTAGCGGCGGGGATGAGCAGTTCTTC
CASSLTSGGDEQFF
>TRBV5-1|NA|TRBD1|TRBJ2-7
TGCGCCAGCAGCCCCCAAGGGACAGGCGGCTACGAGCAGTACTTC
CASSPQGTGGYEQYF
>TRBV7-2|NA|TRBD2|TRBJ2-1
TGTGCCAGCAGCTTAACGGGACTAGTGATGAATGAGCAGTTCTTC
CASSLTGLVMNEQFF
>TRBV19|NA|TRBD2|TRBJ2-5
TGTGCCAGTAGTCGGGACTACGGGGAGACCCAGTACTTC
CASSRDYGETQYF
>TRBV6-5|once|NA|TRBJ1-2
TGTGCCAGCAGACCACAGGGATACGGCTACACCTTC
CASRPQGYGYTF
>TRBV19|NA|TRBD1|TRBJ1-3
TGTGCCAGTCTGGACAGGGGCTCTGGAAACACCATATATTTT
CASLDRGSGNTIYF
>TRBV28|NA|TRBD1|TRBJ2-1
TGTGCCAGCAGTTCCCGACAGGGGGCGTGGAATGAGCAGTTCTTC
CASSSRQGAWNEQFF
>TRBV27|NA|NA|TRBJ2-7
TGTGCCAGCAGTTTATGGGCAGGGGATACCTACGAGCAGTACTTC
CASSLWAGDTYEQYF
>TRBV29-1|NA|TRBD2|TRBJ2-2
TGCAGCGCTGGGCCGACTAGCGGGAGTGTAAACACCGGGGAGCTGTTTTTT
CSAGPTSGSVNTGELFF
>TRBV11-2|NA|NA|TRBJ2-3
TGTGCCAGCAGCTTTCTCTATCCCACAGATACGCAGTATTTT
CASSFLYPTDTQYF
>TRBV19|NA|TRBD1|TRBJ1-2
TGTGCCAGTAGTATAGTCGTGACAGGGGCCTATGGCTACACCTTC
CASSIVVTGAYGYTF
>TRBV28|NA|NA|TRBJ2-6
TGTGCCAGCAGTTTTAGCAGCTCTGGGGCCAACGTCCTGACTTTC
CASSFSSSGANVLTF
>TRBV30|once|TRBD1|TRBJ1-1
TGTGCCTGGAGTGTACACGGGACAGCGTACACTGAAGCTTTCTTT
CAWSVHGTAYTEAFF
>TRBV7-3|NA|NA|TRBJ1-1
TGTGCCAGCAGCCCGCAAACAGGGTACACTGAAGCTTTCTTT
CASSPQTGYTEAFF